The present TCR beta chain was sequenced within a study of T cell repertoires in cytomegalovirus infection. On the study more broadly: CMV epitopes, recently identified HLA-C-restricted and well-studied HLA-B-restricted, were used. CMV infection together with matching HLA type was indicated by public TCR beta signatures.

One entry per CDR3 protein results from TCRdb running MiXCR on the reads. The sample has roughly 110,000 distinct CDR3 sequences; roughly 30% are singletons. The CDR3 spans 10 residues. Looked up from germline, CDR1 is SGHTA and CDR2 is FQGNSA. V dropped 6 bases and J dropped 5 bases, with 5 bases sitting between them. This clonotype occurred many times. As yet, its antigen is unknown. The specimen was CD8+ T cells from cultured PBMCs, collected from culture after CMV antigen stimulation. This chain uses TRBV7-2 with TRBJ2-7; D call uncertain. This clonotype originated in a human donor in good health (CMV status not recorded). Some clones in this sample may be carry-over from other donors' samples. The CDR3 DNA reads as TGTGCCAGCAGTGGGAACGAGCAGTACTTC. Its protein is CASSGNEQYF.